This TCR beta chain was observed in a study of T cells in Graves' hyperthyroidism and ophthalmopathy. Study summary: Any treatment followed the collection of peripheral blood at initial diagnosis.

RNA transcripts served as the template for amplifying TCR beta CDR3 regions. First-round RT-PCR with HTBI primers amplified the TCR CDR3 region. TCRdb fed the multiplex PCR reads into MiXCR, producing one record per CDR3 protein. The repertoire holds roughly 720,000 distinct CDR3 sequences, with 15% to 20% as singletons. Germline CDR1 is MNHEY and CDR2 is SVGEGT. The CDR3 loop spans 17 amino acids. Trimming removed 2 bases at V and 0 bases at J, with 11 bases between. Sequences were obtained from blood. This receptor was obtained from a man over 45 with Graves' hyperthyroidism. This chain uses TRBV6-2 or TRBV6-3 with TRBJ2-6; weak D call: TRBD1 (6 bases). The CDR3 loop is CASSYPQGRSGANVLTF. The DNA for the CDR3 is TGTGCCAGCAGTTACCCACAGGGACGCTCTGGGGCCAACGTCCTGACTTTC.